The 27 T cell receptor beta chains listed next were all sequenced from one sample in a study of immune cell composition in non-small cell lung cancer. The normal lung sample lay at least 3 cm, and maximally far, from the tumour. Libraries were prepared by immunoSEQ multiplex PCR; TCRdb keeps only in-frame clonotypes and omits some of them. The data contain approximately 1,400 clones, about 66% of them singletons. Sequencing input: non-adjacent lung tissue. These receptors all come from a human donor with non-small cell lung cancer.

CDR3 DNA: TGCGCCAGCAGCTCCACACGTTACAATGAGCAGTTCTTC. It translates to CASSSTRYNEQFF. This chain connects TRBV5-1 to TRBJ2-1; D is ambiguous. The CDR3 is made up of 13 amino acids. Trimming removed 3 bases at V and 4 bases at J, with 8 bases between. Per the germline V gene, CDR1 is SGHRS and CDR2 is YFSETQ. The variable domain in full, completed from reference TRBV5-1 and TRBJ2-1, reads KAGVTQTPRYLIKTRGQQVTLSCSPISGHRSVSWYQQTPGQGLQFLFEYFSETQRNKGNFPGRFSGRQFSNSRSEMNVSTLELGDSALYLCASSSTRYNEQFFGPGTRLTVL.

This clone was seen a single time. The rearrangement uses TRBV7-4 and TRBJ1-5, with D perhaps matching TRBD1 (5 bases). Per the germline V gene, CDR1 is SGHVT and CDR2 is SQSDAQ. CDR3 size: 15 residues. The V end was cut by 1 base, the J end by 5 bases, with 12 bases between. The CDR3 DNA reads as TGTGCCAGCAGCTTAGGGGCAGGGAGGGATCAGCCCCAGCATTTT. Protein sequence: CASSLGAGRDQPQHF.

J is TRBJ1-5 and V is TRBV28; TRBD1 aligns across 7 bases. V lost 4 bases, J lost 4 bases, and 13 bases stayed unmatched. The CDR3 runs to 17 residues. From germline, CDR1 is MDHEN and CDR2 SYDVKM. CDR3 region: CASSSFLRQGINQPQHF. The CDR3 bases are TGTGCCAGCAGTTCCTTCCTTCGACAGGGAATTAATCAGCCCCAGCATTTT.

The CDR3 spells CASHRGGAGRNTEAFF. DNA for the CDR3: TGCGCCAGCCATCGAGGGGGCGCTGGGAGGAACACTGAAGCTTTCTTT. This chain joins TRBV10-1 and TRBJ1-1, with TRBD1 matching 7 bases. With V trimmed by 8 bases and J by 1 base, 13 bases remained unmatched. The germline gives CDR1 WNHNN, CDR2 SYGVQD (reference sequence). The CDR3 has 16 residues.

The rearrangement joins TRBV2 to TRBJ1-1; no clear D. Germline V CDR1 and CDR2: SNHLY, FYNNEI. The CDR3 runs to 14 residues. Deletions cut 8 bases from V and 0 bases from J, with 13 bases between. The CDR3: CASSDGGMNTEAFF. The CDR3 DNA is TGTGCCAGCTCGGACGGAGGAATGAACACTGAAGCTTTCTTT.

In this sample, this clone turned up once. The chain employs TRBV15 and TRBJ2-3, with 7 bases lining up with TRBD2. V shed 5 bases and J 2 bases; nucleotides not matched to a gene: 4. The CDR3 runs 14 residues. The V gene's germline CDR1 is LNHNV and CDR2 YYDKDF (reference sequence). CDR3: CATSPGLPTDTQYF. The CDR3 region has the DNA TGTGCCACCAGCCCGGGACTACCCACAGATACGCAGTATTTT.

This chain links TRBV5-1 with TRBJ2-5; 8 bases fit TRBD2. The germline V gene has CDR1 SGHRS and CDR2 YFSETQ. Trimming took 2 bases from V and 1 from J; bases not matched to a gene: 7. This CDR3 region has 16 residues. The CDR3 coding sequence is TGCGCCAGCAGCTTAGTCGGCGGGGGGTCCCAAGAGACCCAGTACTTC. As protein: CASSLVGGGSQETQYF.

The chain couples TRBV5-1 to TRBJ2-6, with D hard to call. This CDR3 contains 13 residues. Trimming left V 2 bases short and J 4 bases short, with 4 bases between. Germline V gene lookup returns CDR1 SGHRS and CDR2 YFSETQ. CDR3: CASSLLGANVLTF. In DNA, the CDR3 is TGCGCCAGCAGCTTATTAGGGGCCAACGTCCTGACTTTC.

The chain links TRBV19 to TRBJ1-2, with TRBD1 identical over 10 bases. Per the germline V gene, CDR1 is LNHDA and CDR2 is SQIVND (reference sequence). The V segment lost 5 bases and the J segment 2 bases; nucleotides outside the gene matches: 5. This CDR3 is built from 15 residues. DNA for the CDR3: TGTGCCAGTAGTTCCGGACAGGGGGGGAACTATGGCTACACCTTC. Residues: CASSSGQGGNYGYTF.

The DNA for the CDR3 is TGTGCTTCGGGGTATGACAATCAGCCCCAGCATTTT. This encodes CASGYDNQPQHF. V gene TRBV10-3 combines with J gene TRBJ1-5; the D is unclear. CDR1 is ENHRY, CDR2 SYGVKD, per germline. This CDR3 is built from 12 residues.

The table lists this clone with a count of one. V usage is TRBV6-1 and J usage is TRBJ2-7; no clear D. From germline, CDR1 is MNHNS and CDR2 SASEGT. The V end lost 5 bases, the J end lost 1 base, and 6 bases lay between the germline ends. There are 12 residues in the CDR3. DNA of the CDR3: TGTGCCAGCAGTTTACTTTCCTACGAGCAGTACTTC. It yields the protein CASSLLSYEQYF.

This sequence joins TRBV6-1 and TRBJ2-3; TRBD2 agrees at 11 bases. The germline CDR1 and CDR2 sequences are MNHNS and SASEGT. The V and J ends lost 4 bases and 4 bases, in that order; junction bases with no gene match: 7. The CDR3 is 16 amino acids. The CDR3 coding sequence is TGTGCCAGCAGTGGGGTTAGCGGGAGGGGCGCAGATACGCAGTATTTT. It is translated as CASSGVSGRGADTQYF.

The chain recombines TRBV18 with TRBJ2-4; perhaps TRBD2 as D (5 bases). V lost 3 bases, J lost 0 bases, and 18 bases lay in between. The CDR3 loop spans 18 amino acids. Per the germline V gene, CDR1 is KGHSH and CDR2 is LQKENI. The CDR3, as DNA: TGTGCCAGCTCACCGGGGAGCACTAGATATTTAGCCAAAAACATTCAGTACTTC. Protein product: CASSPGSTRYLAKNIQYF. The complete variable domain, with remaining parts taken from reference TRBV18 and TRBJ2-4, reads NAGVMQNPRHLVRRRGQEARLRCSPMKGHSHVYWYRQLPEEGLKFMVYLQKENIIDESGMPKERFSAEFPKEGPSILRIQQVVRGDSAAYFCASSPGSTRYLAKNIQYFGAGTRLSVL.

This rearrangement joins TRBV18 to TRBJ1-1; D call uncertain. The germline CDR1 and CDR2 sequences are KGHSH and LQKENI. This CDR3 region has 15 residues. V lost 0 bases, J lost 1 base, and 9 bases lay in between. CDR3 loop: CASSPPSGWNTEAFF. Here the CDR3 DNA reads TGTGCCAGCTCACCACCGTCCGGGTGGAACACTGAAGCTTTCTTT.

This chain connects TRBV7-9 to TRBJ2-3; D not resolved. Germline CDR1 SEHNR, CDR2 FQNEAQ (reference sequence). The CDR3 consists of 15 residues. V lost 1 base to trimming and J lost 3 bases, with 11 bases between them. The CDR3, as DNA: TGTGCCAGCAGCTTAGAAGTGGGCAGGACAGATACGCAGTATTTT. Its protein product is CASSLEVGRTDTQYF.

The chain is built from TRBV6-6 and TRBJ2-1; the D gene is possibly TRBD1 (5 bases). This CDR3 is 13 amino acids long. Germline loops: CDR1 MNHNY, CDR2 SVGAGI (reference sequence). V gave up 0 bases and J gave up 8 bases, with 8 bases separating them. The CDR3 DNA reads TGTGCCAGCAGTTACTCAGGGGCGGATGAGCAGTTCTTC. Protein product: CASSYSGADEQFF.

This clone was found once. V and J are TRBV19 and TRBJ1-5, with a tentative D call TRBD1 (6 bases). Per the germline V gene, CDR1 is LNHDA and CDR2 is SQIVND (reference sequence). V dropped 5 bases and J dropped 0 bases, with 11 bases sitting between them. The CDR3 consists of 15 residues. Here the CDR3 reads CASSWDIHSNQPQHF. In nucleotides, the CDR3 is TGTGCCAGTAGTTGGGACATACATAGCAATCAGCCCCAGCATTTT.

The V gene is TRBV19, the J gene TRBJ2-7; TRBD1 matches at 8 bases. CDR1 is LNHDA and CDR2 is SQIVND in the germline V gene (reference sequence). This CDR3 comprises 15 residues. V trimming: 4 bases; J trimming: 5 bases; junction bases outside the gene matches: 10. The CDR3 nucleotides read TGTGCCAGTAGTACAGGGACAGGAGGCGCCCACGAGCAGTACTTC. Protein sequence: CASSTGTGGAHEQYF.

As DNA, the CDR3 is TGTGCCACGGCGGCGCAGATAAGCACAGATACGCAGTATTTT. Protein product: CATAAQISTDTQYF. The chain has TRBV15 and TRBJ2-3, with D hard to call. V was cut by 9 bases and J by 0 bases, with 13 bases left in between. The CDR3 has 14 amino acids. CDR1 LNHNV and CDR2 YYDKDF come from the germline V gene (reference sequence).

This clone is a singleton in its sample. The rearrangement joins TRBV6-1 to TRBJ2-3; D perhaps matches TRBD2 (6 bases). Germline CDR1 reads MNHNS; CDR2 reads SASEGT. CDR3 size: 12 residues. CDR3 bases: TGTGCAGGGAGGTCAACGGGCGATACGCAGTATTTT. This codes for CAGRSTGDTQYF.

The chain couples TRBV5-6 to TRBJ1-2; D unresolved. Germline CDR1 reads SGHDT; CDR2 reads YYEEEE. The V and J ends lost 1 base and 3 bases respectively, with 13 bases between them. The length of the CDR3 is 15 residues. The DNA for the CDR3 is TGTGCCAGCAGCTTGTACGCACAGATGGACTATGGCTACACCTTC. It translates to CASSLYAQMDYGYTF. Looking up the rest from reference TRBV5-6 and TRBJ1-2 gives the full variable domain: DAGVTQSPTHLIKTRGQQVTLRCSPKSGHDTVSWYQQALGQGPQFIFQYYEEEERQRGNFPDRFSGHQFPNYSSELNVNALLLGDSALYLCASSLYAQMDYGYTFGSGTRLTVV.

V gene TRBV14 combines with J gene TRBJ2-4; 8 positions match TRBD1. Germline values: CDR1 SGHDN, CDR2 FVKESK. The V gene end was trimmed by 6 bases and the J gene end by 0 bases; junction bases not matched to a gene: 7. CDR3 size: 16 residues. In DNA form, the CDR3 reads TGTGCCAGCAGTTCCACCACAGGGGGAGCCAAAAACATTCAGTACTTC. Its translation: CASSSTTGGAKNIQYF.

This clone appeared a few times. This chain joins TRBV21-1 and TRBJ2-2; TRBD2, as called in the table, went unchecked against the DNA. TRBV21-1 is termed a pseudogene. This CDR3 contains 15 residues. For the CDR3, the DNA is TGTGCCGTCCAGCCCCGGGTGCGGTTTCCCGGGGAGCTGTTTTTT. The encoded protein is CAVQPRVRFPGELFF.

V is TRBV6-5 and J is TRBJ2-1; TRBD1 matches at 8 bases. The CDR3 runs 15 residues. V lost 6 bases, J lost 3 bases, and 7 bases stayed unmatched. Germline CDR1 MNHEY, CDR2 SVGAGI. CDR3 protein: CASSRRGRGYNEQFF. Here the CDR3 DNA reads TGTGCCAGCAGCCGCAGGGGGCGCGGCTACAATGAGCAGTTCTTC.

The chain couples TRBV7-2 to TRBJ2-7; 11 nucleotides align to TRBD2. There are 17 residues in the CDR3. After removal of 1 base from V and 3 bases from J, the junction contained 8 bases not matched to a gene. The germline V gene has CDR1 SGHTA and CDR2 FQGNSA. DNA of the CDR3: TGTGCCAGCAGCTTAGGACTAGCGGGAAAAACCGACTACGAGCAGTACTTC. Protein product: CASSLGLAGKTDYEQYF.

The gene calls are TRBV28 and TRBJ2-7, with 9 bases aligning to TRBD1. Germline CDR1 reads MDHEN; CDR2 reads SYDVKM. V lost 1 base to trimming and J lost 5 bases; unmatched junction nucleotides: 9. This CDR3 spans 16 amino acids. The DNA of the CDR3 is TGTGCCAGCAGTTTATCCCCGGGACAGGGAAGCCACGAGCAGTACTTC. Protein: CASSLSPGQGSHEQYF.

By share, this clone counts as large. The genes are TRBV28 and TRBJ1-1; a possible D gene is TRBD1 (6 bases). Germline loops: CDR1 MDHEN, CDR2 SYDVKM. The CDR3 runs 16 residues. The V and J ends lost 8 bases and 0 bases respectively, with 19 bases between them. Here the CDR3 reads CASGRGGIGMNTEAFF. The CDR3 DNA reads as TGTGCCAGCGGTAGGGGGGGGATCGGGATGAACACTGAAGCTTTCTTT.